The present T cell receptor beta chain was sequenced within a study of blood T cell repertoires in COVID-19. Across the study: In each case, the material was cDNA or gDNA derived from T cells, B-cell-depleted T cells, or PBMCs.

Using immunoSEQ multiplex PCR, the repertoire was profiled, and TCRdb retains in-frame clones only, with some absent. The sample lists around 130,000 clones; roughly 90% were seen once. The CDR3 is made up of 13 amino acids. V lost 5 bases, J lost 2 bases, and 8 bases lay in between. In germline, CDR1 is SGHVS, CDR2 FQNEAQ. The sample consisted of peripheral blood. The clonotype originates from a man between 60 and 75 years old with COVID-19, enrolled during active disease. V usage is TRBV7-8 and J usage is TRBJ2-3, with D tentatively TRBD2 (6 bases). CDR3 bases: TGTGCCAGCAGCCGCGGGATCACAGATACGCAGTATTTT. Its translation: CASSRGITDTQYF.